This TCR beta chain was documented in a study of T cells in Graves' hyperthyroidism and ophthalmopathy. Findings and limits, study-wide: Through a model of 13 V-J features, ophthalmopathy was separated from stable hyperthyroidism. Most thyroid clonotypes expanded above 0.001 were also detected in blood. The model predicted ophthalmopathy a median around 6.5 months before onset.

This clonotype was detected ten times or more. The antigen is undetermined. Uncontrolled infection, other autoimmune disease, pregnancy or lactation excluded patients. The ends lost 3 bases at V and 5 bases at J; junction bases unmatched: 10. Germline V gene data show CDR1 as MDHEN and CDR2 as SYDVKM. The CDR3 consists of 16 residues. Amplified regions were TCR beta CDR3 sequences from RNA transcripts. Primed by the HTBI set, a first-round RT-PCR was run on the TCR CDR3. MiXCR, run by TCRdb on the multiplex PCR reads, gives a single entry per CDR3 protein. The sample lists about 380,000 distinct CDR3 sequences, around 18% occurring once.

This chain uses TRBV28 with TRBJ1-5; 7 positions match TRBD1. The clonotype originates from a man between 18 and 35 years old with Graves' ophthalmopathy. Sample: blood. In DNA form, the CDR3 reads TGTGCCAGCAGTTTGGGACGACAGGGAAGGCATCAGCCCCAGCATTTT. Its protein is CASSLGRQGRHQPQHF. Filled out from reference TRBV28 and TRBJ1-5, the complete variable domain reads DVKVTQSSRYLVKRTGEKVFLECVQDMDHENMFWYRQDPGLGLRLIYFSYDVKMKEKGDIPEGYSVSREKKERFSLILESASTNQTSMYLCASSLGRQGRHQPQHFGDGTRLSIL.